This TCR beta chain comes out of a study of T cells in pancreatic ductal adenocarcinoma. Surgery without prior neoadjuvant therapy was the treatment of the selected pancreatic ductal adenocarcinoma patients. General observations from the study: Unique clonotypes were 7.5 to 10-fold more numerous in blood than in tumor. Results skew toward the minority of patients with early-stage disease. Tumor and blood clonality did not differ significantly, about 0.112 versus 0.072. Comparisons of tumor and blood clonality may show falsely lower tumor diversity.

This clone was detected a few times. Its target is not known. CDR3 length: 14 residues. CDR1 is SGHNT, CDR2 YYREEE, per germline (reference sequence). Trimming cost V 4 bases and J 6 bases; bases outside gene matches: 8. Only in-frame clones appear in the TCRdb table, and some are missing; sequencing was by immunoSEQ multiplex PCR. This sample has about 17,000 clones, with almost 90% found just once. J is TRBJ1-2 and V is TRBV5-4; 8 bases are a match to TRBD1. The sample comprised PBMCs. This sequence was found in a human donor with pancreatic ductal adenocarcinoma. The CDR3 protein is CASSPTRTGHGYTF. For the CDR3, the DNA is TGTGCCAGCAGCCCGACCCGGACAGGGCATGGCTACACCTTC.